This T cell receptor beta chain was identified in a study of blood T cell repertoires in COVID-19. Profiled with immunoSEQ multiplex PCR; TCRdb holds only in-frame clones, not every one. This sample has around 76,000 clones, with around 90% found just once. V dropped 4 bases and J dropped 6; count of bases not matched to a gene: 5. The germline V gene has CDR1 SGHTA and CDR2 FQGNSA. The length of the CDR3 is 15 residues. This clone was recorded once. Input material: peripheral blood. The sequence derives from a human donor in a cohort sampled during active COVID-19. This chain links TRBV7-2 with TRBJ2-7, with 14 nucleotides matching TRBD2. CDR3: CASSSGLAGVGEQYF. The CDR3 DNA sequence: TGTGCCAGCAGCTCGGGACTAGCGGGGGTAGGCGAGCAGTACTTC.